The clone carrying this T cell receptor (beta chain) was seen repeatedly, ten times or more. The antigen is undetermined. CDR1 is MGHRA, CDR2 YSYEKL, per germline. Trimming removed 1 base from V and 0 bases from J; junction bases left unmatched: 5. CDR3 length: 18 residues. The data were taken from a study of identical twins. Study-level points and caveats: It was cross-sectional statistical analysis, not following the same donors, that the conclusions relied on.

cDNA molecules carried unique molecular identifiers, and template switching added a universal primer site. TCRdb passed the 5' RACE reads through MiXCR, listing each CDR3 protein once. Here the sample spans under 1 million distinct CDR3 sequences, approximately 13% being singletons. A further study also used this sample, focusing on yellow fever vaccine responses in identical twins.

Sequences were obtained from PBMCs. This chain links TRBV4-1 with TRBJ2-6, with 8 bases identical to TRBD1. The TCR sequence derives from a young woman in good health. This CDR3 reads CASSQAGQGVSGANVLTF. As DNA, the CDR3 is TGCGCCAGCAGCCAAGCTGGACAGGGAGTCTCTGGGGCCAACGTCCTGACTTTC.